What follows is one T cell receptor (beta chain) and its context. Its target is not known. The data were taken from a study of cytomegalovirus exposure and HLA in healthy donors. Across the whole study: Tens of millions of unique TCRs, all from HLA-typed donors, were included in an early release of the data.

The study, taken as a whole, reports: Rarity marked most TCR sequences, yet some public TCRs occurred in many donors. Among TCR beta chains, those listed as cytomegalovirus-associated numbered under 200.

Germline V lookup: CDR1 SEHNR, CDR2 FQNEAQ (reference sequence). Trimming shortened V by 5 bases and J by 6 bases, and 10 bases separated the two germline ends. The CDR3 covers 13 residues. A multiplex PCR was run with 60 Vbeta primers and 13 Jbeta primers. This table comes from immunoSEQ multiplex PCR, and its TCRdb copy is limited to in-frame clones, with some not included. Among around 150,000 clones, approximately 77% were seen once, and the ten largest hold about 4%. The chain combines TRBV7-9 with TRBJ2-2, with D unclear. Sequencing input: PBMCs. The source is a man aged 25 to 40 in good health and CMV-seropositive. CDR3 bases: TGTGCCAGCAGCCCCCCGGGTTCCGGGGAGCTGTTTTTT. Translation: CASSPPGSGELFF.